This T cell receptor (beta chain) stems from a study of shared clonotypes between healthy human individuals. The V gene's germline CDR1 is SNHLY and CDR2 FYNNEI. The CDR3 contains 16 residues. The V and J ends lost 4 bases and 4 bases, in that order; junction bases with no gene match: 8. The table lists this clone with a count of one. Naive CD8 cells, CD45RO-negative and positively selected for CCR7, excluded terminally differentiated effector memory CD45RA+ cells. Here immunoSEQ multiplex PCR was the method, and the copy in TCRdb shows in-frame clones only, minus some. The table shows about 590,000 clones, with nearly 97% occurring only once.

This chain links TRBV2 with TRBJ2-3, with 10 bases matching TRBD2. The sample taken for sequencing was naive CD8+ T cells sorted from blood. This sequence originates from a woman aged 25 to 39 in good health. CDR3 DNA sequence: TGTGCCAGCAGTGGAAGACGACTAGCGGGCGCAGATACGCAGTATTTT. Amino acid sequence: CASSGRRLAGADTQYF.